This TCR beta chain was recorded in a study of blood T cells in healthy people across ages (dated by TCRdb to the mid-2010s). For context, the study as a whole: In model experiments, template switching captured about one uniquely barcoded TCR beta cDNA molecule for every two T cells. Using deep sequencing normalized with unique cDNA molecular identifiers, the study measured how TCR beta repertoire diversity changes with age. The donors were divided into four age groups: young (average 16 years), middle-aged (around 37), aged (around 67) and long-lived (nearly 85). To avoid experimental bias, donors of different ages were distributed randomly across sequencing lanes. The study analyzed two additional independent replicas of 1 million unique cDNA reads from the same blood draw for two donors, one aged 18 to 29 and one aged 80 or older.

In the case of this clonotype: The antigen it binds to is not known. Base qualities are not provided; no much larger clone lies one nucleotide away.

Receptor amplification or capture employed 5' RACE. For sequencing, an Illumina HiSeq 2500 was employed. A second PCR of about 7 to 12 cycles was run with a J-beta primer mix and a sample-barcoded 5' primer. A unique molecular identifier was introduced onto each TCR beta cDNA molecule by a template-switch 5' adaptor carrying 12 random nucleotides. At least 2.5 million CDR3-containing paired-end reads were obtained from each sample. First-strand cDNA was synthesized from all RNA with the Mint cDNA synthesis kit, primed by a TRBC-specific oligonucleotide. After uracil-DNA glycosylase treatment, a first 18-cycle PCR used universal primers M1SS and BC2_uni_R on all cDNA. The paper's data handling went like this. Normalization of each sample was performed by random selection of 1 million high-quality reads, each carrying a distinct molecular identifier. Instead of being binned into consensus sequences, reads that shared molecular identifiers were thrown out. MiTCR, set to a Q25 quality threshold and the strictest error-elimination algorithm, was used for CDR3 identification, clonotype clustering and error correction. A nonparametric unseen species model using Euler transformation provided a lower-bound estimate of total TCR beta diversity. The public reads were quality trimmed at Q25 with fastp and then assembled into clones with MiXCR by TCRdb, keeping productive beta chains. Entries are consolidated by CDR3 protein sequence, retaining the most common genes and DNA. TCRdb's processing, not the study's, gives the V and J calls here. This sample holds approximately 880,000 distinct CDR3 sequences; around 49% were observed only once. In total, the top ten clones hold 13% of the sample.

Donors were 39 systemically healthy Caucasian individuals from Russia aged 6 to 90 years. About 9.8 milliliters of peripheral blood were drawn from each donor into EDTA-treated Vacutainer tubes. Ficoll-Paque density-gradient centrifugation was used to isolate PBMCs, with at least 7 million obtained per sample. Total RNA, at least 6 micrograms per sample, was extracted from PBMCs with Trizol reagent. The percentages of naive CD45RAhigh/CD27high T cells were determined by flow cytometry on a PBMC aliquot from every donor. Per the germline V gene, LGHNA is the CDR1 and YSLEER is the CDR2. The CDR3, cysteine through phenylalanine, is 16 amino acids long. Only the CDR3 part of the read is kept: 48 bases, read in frame from the first base. Ends trimmed: V by 3 bases, J by 2 bases; bases unmatched to a gene: 4. The investigation overall reported the following: The long-lived group showed more naive CD4+ T cells, fewer expanded clones and increased TCR diversity than the aged group, suggesting age selection. Donor CMV infection status was unknown, potentially confounding age-related changes in expanded clonotypes. Estimates of total diversity based on one million sequenced T cells were regarded as lower bounds and as underestimates. There was a strong correlation between observed TCR beta diversity and the percentage of naive T cells measured by flow cytometry. As age increased, observed TCR beta diversity per million T cells dropped in a roughly linear way, and a significant reduction was already evident by age roughly 36. Because profiling used bulk unsorted PBMCs, naive and antigen-experienced compartments could not be compared conclusively.

Source material: blood. The source is a man under 40 in good health. The chain employs TRBV4-3 and TRBJ2-3; the central 11 bases match TRBD2. The CDR3 protein: CASSQASGGHTDTQYF. In nucleotide form, the sequence is TGCGCCAGCAGCCAGGCTAGCGGGGGGCACACAGATACGCAGTATTTT.